This T cell receptor (beta chain) was profiled in a study of T cell repertoires in cytomegalovirus infection. Across the study: Public TCR beta signatures provided an indication of both CMV infection and a matching HLA type. General study findings and limits: Identification of carriers of CMV plus the relevant HLA was achieved through cumulative public TCR beta family frequency. Clonotypes of TCR beta that were HLA-C-restricted and CMV-specific dominated the ex vivo response.

One entry per CDR3 protein, called by TCRdb with MiXCR from the reads. The table lists about 130,000 distinct CDR3 sequences, 20% to 30% of them singletons. There are a few counts of this clonotype. The antigen is unknown. The CDR3 is made up of 15 amino acids. Deletions cut 6 bases from V and 5 bases from J, with 17 bases between. Germline CDR1 MDHEN, CDR2 SYDVKM. The sample comprised PBMCs, sequenced either directly or after in vitro stimulation (not recorded which). The TCR comes from a human donor in good health (CMV status not recorded). Some clones in this sample may be carry-over from other donors' samples. The chain employs TRBV28 and TRBJ2-1, with D perhaps assigned TRBD1 or TRBD2 (5 bases each). The CDR3 bases are TGTGCCAGCAGCACCGGGACCGGGTCCGACAATGAGCAGTTCTTC. Its protein is CASSTGTGSDNEQFF. The whole variable domain, filled in from reference TRBV28 and TRBJ2-1, reads DVKVTQSSRYLVKRTGEKVFLECVQDMDHENMFWYRQDPGLGLRLIYFSYDVKMKEKGDIPEGYSVSREKKERFSLILESASTNQTSMYLCASSTGTGSDNEQFFGPGTRLTVL.